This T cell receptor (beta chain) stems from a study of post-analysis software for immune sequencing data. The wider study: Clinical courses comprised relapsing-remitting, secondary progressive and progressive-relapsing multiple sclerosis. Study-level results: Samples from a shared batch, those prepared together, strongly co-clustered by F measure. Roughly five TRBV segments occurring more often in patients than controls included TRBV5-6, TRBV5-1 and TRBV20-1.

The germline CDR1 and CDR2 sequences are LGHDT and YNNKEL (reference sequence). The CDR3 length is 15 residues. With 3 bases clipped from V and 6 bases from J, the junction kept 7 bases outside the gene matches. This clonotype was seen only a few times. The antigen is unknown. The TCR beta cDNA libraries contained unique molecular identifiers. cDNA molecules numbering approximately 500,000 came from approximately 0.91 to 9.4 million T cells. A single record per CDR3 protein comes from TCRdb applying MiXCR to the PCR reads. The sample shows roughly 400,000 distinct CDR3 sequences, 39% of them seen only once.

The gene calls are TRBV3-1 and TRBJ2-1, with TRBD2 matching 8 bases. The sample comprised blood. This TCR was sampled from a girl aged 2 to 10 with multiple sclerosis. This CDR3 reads CASSHPGGQSNEQFF. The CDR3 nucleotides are TGTGCCAGCAGCCACCCGGGGGGGCAAAGCAATGAGCAGTTCTTC.